This T cell receptor beta chain was sequenced in a study of CD8+ T cells in alopecia areata. Study-level background: Treated patients swallowed 5 to 10 mg of oral tofacitinib twice daily. Tofacitinib was given for 6 to 18 months, then stopped for 6 months.

RNA was isolated and reverse transcribed to cDNA, the sequencing template. Clones were read by immunoSEQ multiplex PCR, and TCRdb kept only the in-frame ones, dropping some. This table has 150,000 to 200,000 clones, roughly 50% appearing once. Regarding treatment: oral pan-JAK inhibitor, 5-10 mg twice daily. This CDR3 has 11 amino acids. The V and J ends lost 5 bases and 7 bases respectively, with 8 bases between them. The germline V gene has CDR1 SGHVS and CDR2 FNYEAQ. The rearrangement joins TRBV7-6 to TRBJ1-1; perhaps TRBD1 as D (6 bases). The sequences come from CD8+ T cells sorted from blood, collected at week 24, from a patient treated with tofacitinib. The source of this sequence is a human donor with alopecia areata. The CDR3 coding sequence is TGTGCCAGCAGCCAGGGGTTTGAAGCTTTCTTT. This encodes CASSQGFEAFF.